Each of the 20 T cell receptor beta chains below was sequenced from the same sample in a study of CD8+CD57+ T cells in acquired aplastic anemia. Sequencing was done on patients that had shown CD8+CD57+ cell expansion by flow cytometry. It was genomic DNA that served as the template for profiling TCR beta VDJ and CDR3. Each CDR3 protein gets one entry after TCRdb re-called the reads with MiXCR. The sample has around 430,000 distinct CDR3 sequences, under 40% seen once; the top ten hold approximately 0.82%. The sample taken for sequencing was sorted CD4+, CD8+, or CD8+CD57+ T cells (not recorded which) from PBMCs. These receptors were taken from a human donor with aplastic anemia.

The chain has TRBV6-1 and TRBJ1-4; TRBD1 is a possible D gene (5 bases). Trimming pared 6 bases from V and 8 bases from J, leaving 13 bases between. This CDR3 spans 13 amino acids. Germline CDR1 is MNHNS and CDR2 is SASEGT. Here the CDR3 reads CASSRDLREKLFF. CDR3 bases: TGTGCCAGCAGCAGGGACCTGAGGGAAAAACTGTTTTTT.

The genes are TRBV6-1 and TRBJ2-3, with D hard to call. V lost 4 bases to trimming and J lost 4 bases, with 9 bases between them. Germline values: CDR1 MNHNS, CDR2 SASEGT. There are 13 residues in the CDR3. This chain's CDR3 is CASSATPADTQYF. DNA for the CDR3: TGTGCCAGCAGTGCCACTCCGGCAGATACGCAGTATTTT.

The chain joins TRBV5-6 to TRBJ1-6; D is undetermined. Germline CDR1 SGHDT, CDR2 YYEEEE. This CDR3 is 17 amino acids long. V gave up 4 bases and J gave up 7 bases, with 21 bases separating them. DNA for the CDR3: TGTGCCAGCAGCCTAACGATTTCGGGTTTAAGGAATTCACCCCTCCACTTT. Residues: CASSLTISGLRNSPLHF.

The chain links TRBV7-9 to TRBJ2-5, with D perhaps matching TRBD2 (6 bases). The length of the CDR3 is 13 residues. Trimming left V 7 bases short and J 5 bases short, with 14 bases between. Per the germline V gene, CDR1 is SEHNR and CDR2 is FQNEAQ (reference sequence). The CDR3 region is CASKANRGETQYF. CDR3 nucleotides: TGTGCCAGCAAAGCGAACCGGGGGGAGACCCAGTACTTC.

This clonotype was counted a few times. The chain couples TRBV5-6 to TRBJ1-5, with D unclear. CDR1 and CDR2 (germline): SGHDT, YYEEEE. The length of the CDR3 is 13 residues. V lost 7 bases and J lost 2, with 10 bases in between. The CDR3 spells CASGRAGNQPQHF. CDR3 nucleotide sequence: TGTGCCAGCGGCCGCGCGGGCAATCAGCCCCAGCATTTT.

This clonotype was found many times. CDR3 sequence (DNA): TGTGCCATCGATTCGGGACAGGGTTATTCTGAGCAGTTCTTC. This encodes CAIDSGQGYSEQFF. This chain uses TRBV10-3 with TRBJ2-1, with 9 bases lining up with TRBD1. Trimming took 8 bases from V and 9 from J; bases not matched to a gene: 11. Germline V gives CDR1 ENHRY, CDR2 SYGVKD. The CDR3 has 14 residues.

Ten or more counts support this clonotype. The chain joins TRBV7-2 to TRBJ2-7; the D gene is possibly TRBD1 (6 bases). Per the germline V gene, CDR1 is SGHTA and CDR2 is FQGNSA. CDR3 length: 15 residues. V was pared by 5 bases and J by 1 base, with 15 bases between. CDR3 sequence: CASSENSGASYEQYF. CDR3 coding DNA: TGTGCCAGCAGCGAGAACTCAGGGGCGTCCTACGAGCAGTACTTC.

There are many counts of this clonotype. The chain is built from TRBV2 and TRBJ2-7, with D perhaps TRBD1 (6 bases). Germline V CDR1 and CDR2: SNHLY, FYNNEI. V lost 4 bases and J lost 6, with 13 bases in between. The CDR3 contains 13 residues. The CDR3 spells CASSGGGLREQYF. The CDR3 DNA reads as TGTGCCAGCAGTGGAGGGGGTCTCCGCGAGCAGTACTTC.

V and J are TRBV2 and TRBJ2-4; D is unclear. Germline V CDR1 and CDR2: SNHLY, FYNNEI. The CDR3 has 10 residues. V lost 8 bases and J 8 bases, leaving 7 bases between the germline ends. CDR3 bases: TGTGCCAGCGGTGGGGACATTCAGTACTTC. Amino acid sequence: CASGGDIQYF.

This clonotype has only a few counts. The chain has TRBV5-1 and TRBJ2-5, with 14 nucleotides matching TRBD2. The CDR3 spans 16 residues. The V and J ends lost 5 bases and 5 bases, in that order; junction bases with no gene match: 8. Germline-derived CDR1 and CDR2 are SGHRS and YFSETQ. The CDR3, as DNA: TGCGCCAGCAGGTCCGGACTAGCGGGGGGTCGGGAGACCCAGTACTTC. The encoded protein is CASRSGLAGGRETQYF.

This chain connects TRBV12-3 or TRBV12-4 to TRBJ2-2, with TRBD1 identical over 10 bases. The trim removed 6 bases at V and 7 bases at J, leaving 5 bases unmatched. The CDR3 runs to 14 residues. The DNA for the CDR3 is TGTGCCAGCAGCCGGGACAGGGGTTTCGGGGAGCTGTTTTTT. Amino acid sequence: CASSRDRGFGELFF.

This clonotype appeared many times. CDR3 sequence reads: CASSLQAGGSETQYF. The CDR3 DNA is TGTGCCAGCAGTCTACAGGCGGGGGGTTCAGAGACCCAGTACTTC. This rearrangement joins TRBV7-6 to TRBJ2-5, with 8 positions matching TRBD2. Germline V CDR1 and CDR2: SGHVS, FNYEAQ. With V trimmed by 6 bases and J by 4 bases, 10 bases remained unmatched. The CDR3 loop spans 15 amino acids. The whole variable domain, filled in from reference TRBV7-6 and TRBJ2-5, reads GAGVSQSPRYKVTKRGQDVALRCDPISGHVSLYWYRQALGQGPEFLTYFNYEAQQDKSGLPNDRFSAERPEGSISTLTIQRTEQRDSAMYRCASSLQAGGSETQYFGPGTRLLVL.

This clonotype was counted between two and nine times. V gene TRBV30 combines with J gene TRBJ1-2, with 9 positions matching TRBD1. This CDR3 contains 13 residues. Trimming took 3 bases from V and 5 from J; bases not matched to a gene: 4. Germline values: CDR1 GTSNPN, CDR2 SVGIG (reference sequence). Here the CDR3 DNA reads TGTGCCTGGAGGGGGGACAGGGTGTATGGCTACACCTTC. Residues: CAWRGDRVYGYTF. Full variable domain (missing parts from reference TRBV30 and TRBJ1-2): SQTIHQWPATLVQPVGSPLSLECTVEGTSNPNLYWYRQAAGRGLQLLFYSVGIGQISSEVPQNLSASRPQDRQFILSSKKLLLSDSGFYLCAWRGDRVYGYTFGSGTRLTVV.

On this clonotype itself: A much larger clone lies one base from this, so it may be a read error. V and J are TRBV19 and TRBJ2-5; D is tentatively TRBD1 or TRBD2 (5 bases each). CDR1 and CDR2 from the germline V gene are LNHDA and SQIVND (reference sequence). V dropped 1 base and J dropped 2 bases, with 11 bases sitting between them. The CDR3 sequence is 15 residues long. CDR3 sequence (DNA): TGTGCCAGTAGTATAGGCCGGGGACGACAAGAGACCCAGTACTTC. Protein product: CASSIGRGRQETQYF.

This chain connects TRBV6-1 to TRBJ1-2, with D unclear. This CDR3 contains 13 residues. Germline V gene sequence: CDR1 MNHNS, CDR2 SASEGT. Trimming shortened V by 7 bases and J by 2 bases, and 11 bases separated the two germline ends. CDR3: CASNLEGNYGYTF. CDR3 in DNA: TGTGCCAGCAACTTAGAAGGAAACTATGGCTACACCTTC.

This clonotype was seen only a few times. CDR3 DNA sequence: TGTGCCTGGAGTGCGGGACAGCCCTATGGCTACACCTTC. Encoded protein: CAWSAGQPYGYTF. The chain uses TRBV30 and TRBJ1-2, with 7 bases that match TRBD1. This CDR3 spans 13 amino acids. Germline-derived CDR1 and CDR2 are GTSNPN and SVGIG (reference sequence). V was clipped by 1 base and J by 4 bases; unmatched bases: 3. The variable domain in full, with the rest retrieved from reference TRBV30 and TRBJ1-2, is SQTIHQWPATLVQPVGSPLSLECTVEGTSNPNLYWYRQAAGRGLQLLFYSVGIGQISSEVPQNLSASRPQDRQFILSSKKLLLSDSGFYLCAWSAGQPYGYTFGSGTRLTVV.

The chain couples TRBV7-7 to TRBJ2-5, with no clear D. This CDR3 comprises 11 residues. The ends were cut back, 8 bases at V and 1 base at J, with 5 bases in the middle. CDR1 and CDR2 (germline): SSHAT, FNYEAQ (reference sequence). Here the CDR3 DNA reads TGTGCCAGCGGGTCCCAAGAGACCCAGTACTTC. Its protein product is CASGSQETQYF.

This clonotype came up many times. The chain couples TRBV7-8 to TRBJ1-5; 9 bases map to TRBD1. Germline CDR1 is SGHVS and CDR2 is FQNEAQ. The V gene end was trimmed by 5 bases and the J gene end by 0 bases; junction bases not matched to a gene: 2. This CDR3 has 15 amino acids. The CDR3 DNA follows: TGTGCCAGCAGCGTACAGGGGGCTAGCAATCAGCCCCAGCATTTT. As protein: CASSVQGASNQPQHF.

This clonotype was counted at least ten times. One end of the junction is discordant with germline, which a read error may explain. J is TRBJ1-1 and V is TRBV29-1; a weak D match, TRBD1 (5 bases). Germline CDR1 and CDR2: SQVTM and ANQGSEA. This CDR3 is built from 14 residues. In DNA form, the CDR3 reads TGCAGCGCTGAAGGTCAGGGAATGAACACTGAAGCTTTCTTT. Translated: CSAEGQGMNTEAFF.

Here the CDR3 reads CASSSGTGSGQPQHF. The DNA of the CDR3 is TGTGCCAGCAGCTCCGGGACAGGGTCTGGACAGCCCCAGCATTTT. This chain links TRBV11-3 with TRBJ1-5, with 9 bases lining up with TRBD1. The J segment lost 7 bases and the V segment lost 4 bases, leaving 8 bases of the junction unmatched. Germline V gene data show CDR1 as SGHNT and CDR2 as YENEEA. The CDR3 spans 15 residues.